The rows below give T cell receptor beta chains drawn from one sample of a study of glioma-infiltrating T cells after dendritic cell vaccination. Measured with immunoSEQ multiplex PCR; TCRdb has only the in-frame clones, and not every one. The sample shows tens of thousands of clones, approximately 89% of them seen only once. This specimen consisted of blood, obtained after dendritic cell vaccination. The receptors derive from a human donor with glioblastoma. The CDR3 runs from the conserved cysteine through the conserved F or W. Each record gives: V gene, clone size, D gene, J gene, CDR3 length, CDR3 DNA, CDR3 protein. A D gene is named only where the DNA matches it firmly. Size values are once, few and many counts, or a class for expanded clones, and some rows have none.

V: TRBV29-1
size: NA
D: NA
J: TRBJ1-3
length: 16
DNA: TGCAGCGTTGATTTGGGCAGGGAAGCCTCTGGAAACACCATATATTTT
CDR3: CSVDLGREASGNTIYF

V: TRBV7-2
size: NA
D: TRBD2
J: TRBJ2-2
length: 16
DNA: TGTGCCAGCAGCTTAGTCGGGGGGAGCCGGACCGGGGAGCTGTTTTTT
CDR3: CASSLVGGSRTGELFF

V: TRBV2
size: NA
D: TRBD1
J: TRBJ2-2
length: 14
DNA: TGTGCCAGCATTAAGGACAGGGGATCCGGGGAGCTGTTTTTT
CDR3: CASIKDRGSGELFF

V: TRBV7-9
size: NA
D: NA
J: TRBJ2-1
length: 12
DNA: TGTGCCAGCAGCGTATCCTATACTGAGCAGTTCTTC
CDR3: CASSVSYTEQFF

V: TRBV27
size: NA
D: NA
J: TRBJ2-1
length: 11
DNA: TGTGCCAGCATAAGAGACAATGAGCAGTTCTTC
CDR3: CASIRDNEQFF

V: TRBV30
size: NA
D: NA
J: TRBJ1-5
length: 13
DNA: TGTGCCTGGAGTCCGGGAATTGCGCAGCCCCAGCATTTT
CDR3: CAWSPGIAQPQHF

V: TRBV25-1
size: NA
D: NA
J: TRBJ2-2
length: 11
DNA: TGTGCCAGCGGAGGTACCGGGGAGCTGTTTTTT
CDR3: CASGGTGELFF

V: TRBV11-3
size: NA
D: NA
J: TRBJ2-2
length: 13
DNA: TGTGCCAGCAGCCACCCGGAGACCGGGGAGCTGTTTTTT
CDR3: CASSHPETGELFF

V: TRBV10-3
size: NA
D: TRBD2
J: TRBJ2-3
length: 17
DNA: TGTGCCAGTAGGACTAGCGGGGGGCCTCTTTCCACAGATACGCAGTATTTT
CDR3: CASRTSGGPLSTDTQYF

V: TRBV27
size: NA
D: NA
J: TRBJ2-7
length: 11
DNA: TGTGCCGCGGGATTCCCCTACGAGCAGTACTTC
CDR3: CAAGFPYEQYF

V: TRBV19
size: NA
D: NA
J: TRBJ2-6
length: 15
DNA: TGTGCCAGTACCACGGTCTCTTCTGGGGCCAACGTCCTGACTTTC
CDR3: CASTTVSSGANVLTF

V: TRBV7-9
size: NA
D: NA
J: TRBJ1-5
length: 15
DNA: TGTGCCAGCAGCCCCCCTGGCAGTAGCAATCAGCCCCAGCATTTT
CDR3: CASSPPGSSNQPQHF

V: TRBV5-4
size: NA
D: NA
J: TRBJ2-2
length: 12
DNA: TGTGCCAGCAGCTTGGGGCTTGGGGAGCTGTTTTTT
CDR3: CASSLGLGELFF

V: TRBV7-2
size: NA
D: NA
J: TRBJ2-4
length: 14
DNA: TGTGCCAGCAGCTTAGCTCTAGCCAAAAACATTCAGTACTTC
CDR3: CASSLALAKNIQYF

V: TRBV19
size: NA
D: TRBD2
J: TRBJ2-7
length: 12
DNA: TGTGCCAGGGAGCGGGGGTCCTACGAGCAGTACTTC
CDR3: CARERGSYEQYF

V: TRBV7-9
size: NA
D: TRBD1
J: TRBJ2-7
length: 15
DNA: TGTGCCAGCAGCTCGGCCGGGACAGGGGGGTTCGAGCAGTACTTC
CDR3: CASSSAGTGGFEQYF

V: TRBV28
size: NA
D: TRBD1
J: TRBJ1-4
length: 15
DNA: TGTGCCAGCAGATCGTCAGGGGGCGTGGGGGAAAAACTGTTTTTT
CDR3: CASRSSGGVGEKLFF

V: TRBV7-2
size: NA
D: NA
J: TRBJ2-7
length: 14
DNA: TGTGCCAGCAGCTTAGTTACAGGGATCTACGAGCAGTACTTC
CDR3: CASSLVTGIYEQYF

V: TRBV5-4
size: NA
D: TRBD2
J: TRBJ2-1
length: 15
DNA: TGTGCCAGCAGCTTACTAGCGGGACGCGGCAATGAGCAGTTCTTC
CDR3: CASSLLAGRGNEQFF

V: TRBV19
size: once
D: NA
J: TRBJ2-1
length: 13
DNA: TGTGCCAGTAGTTCCCTTAGTAATGGTGAGCAGTTCTTC
CDR3: CASSSLSNGEQFF

V: TRBV7-9
size: NA
D: NA
J: TRBJ2-4
length: 12
DNA: TGTGCCAGCCTGTCCAGGAAAAACATTCAGTACTTC
CDR3: CASLSRKNIQYF

V: TRBV7-9
size: NA
D: NA
J: TRBJ2-1
length: 13
DNA: TGTGCCAGCAGCTTAGCGGGGGGACATGAGCAGTTCTTC
CDR3: CASSLAGGHEQFF

V: TRBV10-3
size: NA
D: TRBD1
J: TRBJ1-5
length: 14
DNA: TGTGCCATCAGTGAGGACAGGGGGCTTCAGCCCCAGCATTTT
CDR3: CAISEDRGLQPQHF

V: TRBV18
size: NA
D: NA
J: TRBJ2-7
length: 12
DNA: TGTGCCAGCTCACAGACAGAATACGAGCAGTACTTC
CDR3: CASSQTEYEQYF

V: TRBV28
size: NA
D: TRBD2
J: TRBJ2-7
length: 19
DNA: TGTGCCAGCAGCTATACTATCGGTCTAGCGGGAGCTAGGGAGTACGAGCAGTACTTC
CDR3: CASSYTIGLAGAREYEQYF

V: TRBV5-1
size: NA
D: NA
J: TRBJ2-5
length: 15
DNA: TGCGCCAGCAGCTTGGTCGGACAGCACTCGGAGACCCAGTACTTC
CDR3: CASSLVGQHSETQYF

V: TRBV7-9
size: NA
D: TRBD1
J: TRBJ1-1
length: 16
DNA: TGTGCCAGCAGCTTAATGCGGACAGGGGGGTACACTGAAGCTTTCTTT
CDR3: CASSLMRTGGYTEAFF

V: TRBV6-5
size: NA
D: NA
J: TRBJ2-1
length: 12
DNA: TGTGCCGCCACTGAGTTCTACAATGAGCAGTTCTTC
CDR3: CAATEFYNEQFF

V: TRBV19
size: NA
D: NA
J: TRBJ2-7
length: 13
DNA: TGTGCCAGTACCCCGGGACTGGGTGGCGAGCAGTACTTC
CDR3: CASTPGLGGEQYF

V: TRBV15
size: NA
D: TRBD2
J: TRBJ2-5
length: 20
DNA: TGTGCCACCAGCAGAGGACTAGCGGGAGGCCTACATGAGTGGGAAGAGACCCAGTACTTC
CDR3: CATSRGLAGGLHEWEETQYF

V: TRBV28
size: NA
D: NA
J: TRBJ1-1
length: 12
DNA: TGTGCCAGCAGCGATACAGGGCTTGAAGCTTTCTTT
CDR3: CASSDTGLEAFF